This T cell receptor (beta chain) was sequenced in a study of shared clonotypes between healthy human individuals. This clone has a single count. A far larger clone is just one base off, so this is likely a read error. Other DNA sequences in the same sample also yield this CDR3. Samples underwent the assay at deep level. Only in-frame clones appear in the TCRdb table, and some are missing; sequencing was by immunoSEQ multiplex PCR. In the table there are roughly 500,000 clones, 81% of which are singletons. The CDR3 is made up of 14 amino acids. CDR1 is MGHRA and CDR2 is YSYEKL in the germline V gene. Trimming took 4 bases from V and 4 from J, leaving 14 bases between them.

V gene TRBV4-1 combines with J gene TRBJ2-7; D unresolved. The TCR originated in a woman aged 40 to 55 in good health. Some clones in this sample may be carry-over from other donors' samples. The material sequenced was PBMCs. The chain's CDR3 is CASSPTRTSYEQYF. CDR3 nucleotides: TGCGCCAGCAGCCCGACACGAACTTCATACGAGCAGTACTTC.